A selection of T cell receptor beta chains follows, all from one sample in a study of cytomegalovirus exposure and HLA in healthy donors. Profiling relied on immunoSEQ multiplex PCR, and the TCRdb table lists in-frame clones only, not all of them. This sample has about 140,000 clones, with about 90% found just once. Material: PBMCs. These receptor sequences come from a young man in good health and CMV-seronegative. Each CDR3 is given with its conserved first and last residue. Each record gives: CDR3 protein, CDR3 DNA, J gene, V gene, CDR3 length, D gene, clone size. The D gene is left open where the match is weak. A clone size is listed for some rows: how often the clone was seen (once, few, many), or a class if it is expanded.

CDR3 protein: CASSTSGSSYNEQFF; CDR3 DNA: TGCGCCAGCAGCACTAGCGGAAGCTCCTACAATGAGCAGTTCTTC; J gene: TRBJ2-1; V gene: TRBV5-1; CDR3 length: 15; D gene: TRBD2; clone size: -
CDR3 protein: CASSLGYNNYGYTF; CDR3 DNA: TGTGCCAGCAGCTTGGGGTACAACAACTATGGCTACACCTTC; J gene: TRBJ1-2; V gene: TRBV5-4; CDR3 length: 14; D gene: -; clone size: -
CDR3 protein: CAWSVLGQRGINLSGNTIYF; CDR3 DNA: TGTGCCTGGAGTGTACTAGGACAGCGTGGTATTAACCTCTCTGGAAACACCATATATTTT; J gene: TRBJ1-3; V gene: TRBV30; CDR3 length: 20; D gene: -; clone size: -
CDR3 protein: CASSLSGRASYEQYF; CDR3 DNA: TGTGCCAGCAGCTTAAGCGGGAGGGCCTCCTACGAGCAGTACTTC; J gene: TRBJ2-7; V gene: TRBV7-8; CDR3 length: 15; D gene: TRBD2; clone size: -
CDR3 protein: CASSPGGRAGGPYEQYF; CDR3 DNA: TGTGCCAGCAGCCCGGGCGGGCGAGCGGGGGGCCCCTACGAGCAGTACTTC; J gene: TRBJ2-7; V gene: TRBV7-8; CDR3 length: 17; D gene: TRBD2; clone size: -
CDR3 protein: CASSPTGYEQYF; CDR3 DNA: TGTGCCAGCAGTCCTACAGGTTACGAGCAGTACTTC; J gene: TRBJ2-7; V gene: TRBV27; CDR3 length: 12; D gene: -; clone size: -
CDR3 protein: CASRVEVWETQYF; CDR3 DNA: TGTGCCAGCAGGGTGGAGGTGTGGGAGACCCAGTACTTC; J gene: TRBJ2-5; V gene: TRBV2; CDR3 length: 13; D gene: -; clone size: -
CDR3 protein: CASSPGTGSQGGPQHF; CDR3 DNA: TGTGCCAGCTCACCAGGGACAGGGTCGCAGGGGGGGCCCCAGCATTTT; J gene: TRBJ1-5; V gene: TRBV18; CDR3 length: 16; D gene: TRBD1; clone size: -
CDR3 protein: CASGTGYGYTF; CDR3 DNA: TGTGCCTCCGGGACAGGCTATGGCTACACCTTC; J gene: TRBJ1-2; V gene: TRBV28; CDR3 length: 11; D gene: TRBD1; clone size: -
CDR3 protein: CASSDSAGPSTELFF; CDR3 DNA: TGTGCCAGCAGTGACTCAGCGGGACCGAGTACGGAACTGTTTTTT; J gene: TRBJ1-4; V gene: TRBV6-4; CDR3 length: 15; D gene: -; clone size: once
CDR3 protein: CASSLSGGTGGTEAFF; CDR3 DNA: TGCGCCAGCAGCTTAAGCGGAGGGACAGGGGGCACTGAAGCTTTCTTT; J gene: TRBJ1-1; V gene: TRBV5-1; CDR3 length: 16; D gene: TRBD1; clone size: once
CDR3 protein: CATSREQAGGPSGANVLTF; CDR3 DNA: TGTGCCACCAGCAGAGAGCAGGCGGGGGGCCCCTCTGGGGCCAACGTCCTGACTTTC; J gene: TRBJ2-6; V gene: TRBV15; CDR3 length: 19; D gene: TRBD2; clone size: few
CDR3 protein: CASSLGLAGYEQYF; CDR3 DNA: TGTGCCAGCAGCCTCGGACTAGCGGGATACGAGCAGTACTTC; J gene: TRBJ2-7; V gene: TRBV7-9; CDR3 length: 14; D gene: TRBD2; clone size: -
CDR3 protein: CASIKQGANEKLFF; CDR3 DNA: TGTGCCAGCATAAAACAGGGGGCTAATGAAAAACTGTTTTTT; J gene: TRBJ1-4; V gene: TRBV2; CDR3 length: 14; D gene: TRBD1; clone size: -
CDR3 protein: CSVGLGRTDTQYF; CDR3 DNA: TGCAGCGTTGGTCTTGGGAGGACAGATACGCAGTATTTT; J gene: TRBJ2-3; V gene: TRBV29-1; CDR3 length: 13; D gene: -; clone size: -
CDR3 protein: CASSVTLAGSNEQFF; CDR3 DNA: TGTGCCAGCAGCGTAACCTTAGCGGGGTCCAATGAGCAGTTCTTC; J gene: TRBJ2-1; V gene: TRBV9; CDR3 length: 15; D gene: TRBD2; clone size: -
CDR3 protein: CASSLGLAGGPADEQYF; CDR3 DNA: TGTGCCAGCAGCTTAGGACTGGCGGGAGGGCCTGCCGACGAGCAGTACTTC; J gene: TRBJ2-7; V gene: TRBV7-9; CDR3 length: 17; D gene: TRBD2; clone size: once
CDR3 protein: CAWSGGSSYEQYF; CDR3 DNA: TGTGCCTGGAGTGGCGGGAGCTCCTACGAGCAGTACTTC; J gene: TRBJ2-7; V gene: TRBV30; CDR3 length: 13; D gene: TRBD2; clone size: -
CDR3 protein: CASSPSADTQYF; CDR3 DNA: TGTGCCAGCTCACCATCCGCAGATACGCAGTATTTT; J gene: TRBJ2-3; V gene: TRBV18; CDR3 length: 12; D gene: -; clone size: -
CDR3 protein: CASSGTGKTGYTF; CDR3 DNA: TGTGCCAGCTCAGGGACAGGGAAGACTGGCTACACCTTC; J gene: TRBJ1-2; V gene: TRBV18; CDR3 length: 13; D gene: TRBD1; clone size: -
CDR3 protein: CASSGIPSRGDIGYTF; CDR3 DNA: TGTGCCAGCAGCGGTATACCTAGCAGGGGCGATATTGGCTACACCTTC; J gene: TRBJ1-2; V gene: TRBV2; CDR3 length: 16; D gene: -; clone size: -
CDR3 protein: CASSYTGDSTFNQPQHF; CDR3 DNA: TGTGCCAGCAGCTACACCGGGGACTCAACATTCAATCAGCCCCAGCATTTT; J gene: TRBJ1-5; V gene: TRBV28; CDR3 length: 17; D gene: -; clone size: -
CDR3 protein: CASSKEGRGTNSPLHF; CDR3 DNA: TGTGCCAGCAGCAAAGAGGGCAGGGGTACCAATTCACCCCTCCACTTT; J gene: TRBJ1-6; V gene: TRBV21-1; CDR3 length: 16; D gene: -; clone size: -
CDR3 protein: CASSQRLPPGTEAFF; CDR3 DNA: TGTGCCAGCAGCCAACGACTTCCTCCGGGCACTGAAGCTTTCTTT; J gene: TRBJ1-1; V gene: TRBV11-2; CDR3 length: 15; D gene: -; clone size: -
CDR3 protein: CASSKGFSAGYEQYF; CDR3 DNA: TGTGCCAGCAGCAAGGGGTTTTCAGCGGGTTACGAGCAGTACTTC; J gene: TRBJ2-7; V gene: TRBV7-2; CDR3 length: 15; D gene: -; clone size: -